This T cell receptor (beta chain) comes out of a study of post-analysis software for immune sequencing data. Findings and caveats of the study: Elevated frequency relative to controls characterized a handful of TRBV segments in patients, TRBV5-6, TRBV5-1 and TRBV20-1 among them.

The germline CDR1 and CDR2 sequences are SEHNR and FQNEAQ (reference sequence). V lost 7 bases, J lost 9 bases, and 16 bases stayed unmatched. This CDR3 has 16 amino acids. As concerns this clonotype: Its antigen is unknown.

Presence of unique molecular identifiers characterized the TCR beta cDNA libraries. TCRdb fed the PCR reads into MiXCR, producing one record per CDR3 protein. This sample yields about 810,000 distinct CDR3 sequences, of which roughly half are seen a single time; roughly 4.4% belongs to the top ten. The chain joins TRBV7-9 to TRBJ2-1; 9 nucleotides match TRBD2. Sequencing was done on a sample of blood. This TCR derives from a girl aged 5-17 years with multiple sclerosis. The CDR3 DNA sequence: TGTGCCAGCACCTCCCCCGGGCTAGCGGGATGGGGTGAGCAGTTCTTC. Protein product: CASTSPGLAGWGEQFF.